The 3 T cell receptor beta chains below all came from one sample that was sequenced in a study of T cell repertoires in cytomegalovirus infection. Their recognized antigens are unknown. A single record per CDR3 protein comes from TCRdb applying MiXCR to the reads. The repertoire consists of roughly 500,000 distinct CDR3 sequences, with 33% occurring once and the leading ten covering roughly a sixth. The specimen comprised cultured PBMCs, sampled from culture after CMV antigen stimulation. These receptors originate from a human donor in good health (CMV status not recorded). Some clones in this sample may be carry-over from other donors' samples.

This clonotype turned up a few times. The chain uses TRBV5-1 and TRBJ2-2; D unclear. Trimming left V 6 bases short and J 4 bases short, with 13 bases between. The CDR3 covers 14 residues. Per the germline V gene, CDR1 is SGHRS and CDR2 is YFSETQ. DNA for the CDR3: TGCGCCAGCACTCTATCCGGCCCCACCGGGGAGCTGTTTTTT. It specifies CASTLSGPTGELFF. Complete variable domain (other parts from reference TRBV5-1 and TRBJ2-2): KAGVTQTPRYLIKTRGQQVTLSCSPISGHRSVSWYQQTPGQGLQFLFEYFSETQRNKGNFPGRFSGRQFSNSRSEMNVSTLELGDSALYLCASTLSGPTGELFFGEGSRLTVL.

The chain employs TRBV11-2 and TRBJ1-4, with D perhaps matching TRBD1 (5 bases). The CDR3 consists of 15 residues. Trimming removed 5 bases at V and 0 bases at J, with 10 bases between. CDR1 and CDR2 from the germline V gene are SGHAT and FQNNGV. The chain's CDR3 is CASSPGATTNEKLFF. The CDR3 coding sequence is TGTGCCAGCAGCCCCGGGGCTACAACTAATGAAAAACTGTTTTTT.

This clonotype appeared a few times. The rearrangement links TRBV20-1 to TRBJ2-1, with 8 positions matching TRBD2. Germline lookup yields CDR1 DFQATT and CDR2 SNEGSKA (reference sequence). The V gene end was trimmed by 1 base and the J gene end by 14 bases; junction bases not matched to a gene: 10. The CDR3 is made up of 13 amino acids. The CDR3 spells CSARGSSGPGEFF. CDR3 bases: TGCAGTGCTAGAGGGTCTAGCGGGCCTGGGGAGTTCTTC.